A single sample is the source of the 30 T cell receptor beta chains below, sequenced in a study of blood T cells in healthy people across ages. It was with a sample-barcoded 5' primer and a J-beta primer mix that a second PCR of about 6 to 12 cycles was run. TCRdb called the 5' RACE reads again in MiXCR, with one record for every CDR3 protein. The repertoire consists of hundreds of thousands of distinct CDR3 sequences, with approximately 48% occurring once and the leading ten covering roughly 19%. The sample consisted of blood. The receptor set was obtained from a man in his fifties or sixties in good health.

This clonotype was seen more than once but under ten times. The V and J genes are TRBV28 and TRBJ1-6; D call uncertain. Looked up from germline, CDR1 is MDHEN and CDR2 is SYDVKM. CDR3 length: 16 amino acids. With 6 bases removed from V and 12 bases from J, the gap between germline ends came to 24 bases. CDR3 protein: CASRRSGTGVWVPLHF. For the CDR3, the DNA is TGTGCCAGCAGGCGATCCGGTACGGGAGTCTGGGTACCCCTCCACTTT.

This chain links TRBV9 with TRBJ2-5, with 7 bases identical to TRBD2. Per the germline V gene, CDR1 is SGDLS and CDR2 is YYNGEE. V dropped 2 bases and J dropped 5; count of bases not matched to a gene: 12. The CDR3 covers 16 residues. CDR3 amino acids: CASSVRSSGDRETQYF. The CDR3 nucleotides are TGTGCCAGCAGCGTGAGGTCTAGCGGAGATAGGGAGACCCAGTACTTC. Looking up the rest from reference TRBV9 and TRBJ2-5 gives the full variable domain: DSGVTQTPKHLITATGQRVTLRCSPRSGDLSVYWYQQSLDQGLQFLIQYYNGEERAKGNILERFSAQQFPDLHSELNLSSLELGDSALYFCASSVRSSGDRETQYFGPGTRLLVL.

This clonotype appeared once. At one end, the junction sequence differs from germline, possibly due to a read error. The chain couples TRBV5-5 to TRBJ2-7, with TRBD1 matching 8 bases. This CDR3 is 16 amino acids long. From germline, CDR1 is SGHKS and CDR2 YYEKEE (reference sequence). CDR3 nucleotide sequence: TGTGCCAGCAGCCCTCGACCGACAGGGGCTGTCTACGATCAGTACTTC. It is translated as CASSPRPTGAVYDQYF.

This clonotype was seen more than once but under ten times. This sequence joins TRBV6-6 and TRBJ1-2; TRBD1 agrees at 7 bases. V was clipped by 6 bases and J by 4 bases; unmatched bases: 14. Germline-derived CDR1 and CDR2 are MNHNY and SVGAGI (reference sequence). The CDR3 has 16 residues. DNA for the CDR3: TGTGCCAGCAGCCCCACAGGGGTCGAAGGTTTCTATGGCTACACCTTC. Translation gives CASSPTGVEGFYGYTF.

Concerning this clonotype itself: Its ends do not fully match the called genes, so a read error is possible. The CDR3 region is CASSAGDRNEKLFF. The CDR3 DNA follows: TGTGCCAGCAGCGCAGGGGACAGGAATGAAAAGCTGTTTTTT. The rearrangement joins TRBV7-9 to TRBJ1-4; 8 bases map to TRBD1. The CDR3 is 14 residues long. Germline CDR1 SEHNR, CDR2 FQNEAQ (reference sequence).

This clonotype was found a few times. CDR3 DNA sequence: TGTGCCAGCAGCACGGGACTAGGGACCGGGGAGCTGTTTTTT. Translation gives CASSTGLGTGELFF. The rearrangement uses TRBV7-2 and TRBJ2-2; 8 nucleotides line up with TRBD2. This CDR3 has 14 residues. Per germline, CDR1 SGHTA and CDR2 FQGNSA. The V and J ends lost 5 bases and 5 bases, in that order; junction bases with no gene match: 4.

CDR3 coding DNA: TGTGCCAGCAGCCAAGTTGGACTACACTTTGACTATGGCTACACCTTC. As protein: CASSQVGLHFDYGYTF. The J gene is TRBJ1-2, the V gene TRBV3-1; no definite D call. The CDR3 totals 16 residues. V lost 1 base and J 3 bases, leaving 15 bases between the germline ends. Germline CDR1 LGHDT, CDR2 YNNKEL (reference sequence).

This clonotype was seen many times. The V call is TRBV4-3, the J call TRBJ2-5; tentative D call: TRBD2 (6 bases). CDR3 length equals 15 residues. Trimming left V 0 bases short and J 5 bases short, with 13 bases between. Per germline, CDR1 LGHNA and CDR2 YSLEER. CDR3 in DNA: TGCGCCAGCAGCCAAGATCGTCTAGGGAGGGAGACCCAGTACTTC. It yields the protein CASSQDRLGRETQYF.

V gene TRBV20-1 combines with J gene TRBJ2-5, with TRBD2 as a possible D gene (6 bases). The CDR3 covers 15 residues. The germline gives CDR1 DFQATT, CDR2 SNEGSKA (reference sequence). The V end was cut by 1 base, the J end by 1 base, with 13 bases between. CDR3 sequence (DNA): TGCAGTGCTAGAGGGGGCGGGGCGCTCCAAGAGACCCAGTACTTC. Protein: CSARGGGALQETQYF.

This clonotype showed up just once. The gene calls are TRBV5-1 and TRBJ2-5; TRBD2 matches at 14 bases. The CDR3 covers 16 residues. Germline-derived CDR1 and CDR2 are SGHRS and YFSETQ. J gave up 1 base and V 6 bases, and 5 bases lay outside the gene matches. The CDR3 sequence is CASNQGLAGGQETQYF. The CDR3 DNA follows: TGCGCCAGCAACCAAGGACTAGCGGGGGGCCAAGAGACCCAGTACTTC.

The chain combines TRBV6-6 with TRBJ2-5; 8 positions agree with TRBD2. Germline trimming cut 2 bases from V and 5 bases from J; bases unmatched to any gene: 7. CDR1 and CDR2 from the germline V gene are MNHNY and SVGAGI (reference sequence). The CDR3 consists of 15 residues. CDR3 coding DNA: TGTGCCAGCAGTTACGAGGCGGGGGGCGGGGAGACCCAGTACTTC. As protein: CASSYEAGGGETQYF.

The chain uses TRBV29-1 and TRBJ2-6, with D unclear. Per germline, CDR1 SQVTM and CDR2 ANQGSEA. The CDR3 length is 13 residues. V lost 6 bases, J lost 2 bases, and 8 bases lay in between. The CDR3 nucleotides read TGCAGCGTGCGAATGGCTGGGGCCAACGTCCTGACTTTC. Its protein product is CSVRMAGANVLTF.

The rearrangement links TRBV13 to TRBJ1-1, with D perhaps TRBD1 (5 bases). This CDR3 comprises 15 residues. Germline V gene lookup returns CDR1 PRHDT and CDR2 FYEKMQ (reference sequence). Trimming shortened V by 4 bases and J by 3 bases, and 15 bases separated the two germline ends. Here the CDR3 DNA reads TGTGCCAGCAGCTCGACAGTTGTGGGCGACACTGAAGCTTTCTTT. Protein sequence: CASSSTVVGDTEAFF.

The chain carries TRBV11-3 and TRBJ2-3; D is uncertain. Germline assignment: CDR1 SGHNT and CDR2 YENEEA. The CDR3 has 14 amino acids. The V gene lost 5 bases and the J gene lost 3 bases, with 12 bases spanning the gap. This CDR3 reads CASSAGKGTDTQYF. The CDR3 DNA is TGTGCCAGCAGCGCCGGCAAGGGTACAGATACGCAGTATTTT.

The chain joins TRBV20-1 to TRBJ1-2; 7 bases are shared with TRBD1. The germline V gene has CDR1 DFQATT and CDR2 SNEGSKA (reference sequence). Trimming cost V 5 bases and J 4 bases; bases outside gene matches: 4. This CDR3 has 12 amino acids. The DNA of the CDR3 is TGCAGTGCTTCAGGGGGTACCTATGGCTACACCTTC. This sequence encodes CSASGGTYGYTF.

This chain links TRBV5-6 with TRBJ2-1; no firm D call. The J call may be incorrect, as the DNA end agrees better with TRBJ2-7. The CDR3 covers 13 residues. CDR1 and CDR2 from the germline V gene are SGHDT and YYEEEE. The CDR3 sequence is CASSLESDNEQYF. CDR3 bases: TGTGCCAGCAGCTTGGAGAGTGACAATGAGCAGTACTTC.

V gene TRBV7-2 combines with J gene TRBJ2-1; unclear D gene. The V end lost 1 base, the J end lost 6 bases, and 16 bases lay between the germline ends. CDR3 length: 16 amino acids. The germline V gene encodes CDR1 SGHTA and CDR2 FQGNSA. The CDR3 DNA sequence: TGTGCCAGCAGCTTAGTAGGGTATTCGAAGGGCAATGAGCAGTTCTTC. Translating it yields CASSLVGYSKGNEQFF. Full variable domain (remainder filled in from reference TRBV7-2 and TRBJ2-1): GAGVSQSPSNKVTEKGKDVELRCDPISGHTALYWYRQSLGQGLEFLIYFQGNSAPDKSGLPSDRFSAERTGGSVSTLTIQRTQQEDSAVYLCASSLVGYSKGNEQFFGPGTRLTVL.

For the CDR3, the DNA is TGTGCCACCAGCAGACCCAGCGAGGGTTTGGAGACCCAGTACTTC. This gives the protein CATSRPSEGLETQYF. The chain has TRBV15 and TRBJ2-5, with TRBD2 as a possible D gene (5 bases). V was trimmed by 2 bases and J by 5 bases, leaving 15 bases between them. Germline CDR1 LNHNV, CDR2 YYDKDF (reference sequence). The length of the CDR3 is 15 residues. Drawing the rest from reference TRBV15 and TRBJ2-5, the complete variable domain is DAMVIQNPRYQVTQFGKPVTLSCSQTLNHNVMYWYQQKSSQAPKLLFHYYDKDFNNEADTPDNFQSRRPNTSFCFLDIRSPGLGDTAMYLCATSRPSEGLETQYFGPGTRLLVL.

For the CDR3, the DNA is TGTGCCAGCAAGCGAACTTACACAGATACGCAGTATTTT. This sequence encodes CASKRTYTDTQYF. The rearrangement links TRBV2 to TRBJ2-3; D unresolved. Trimming took off 7 bases at V and 2 bases at J, with 10 bases between the two ends. The CDR3 runs 13 residues. Germline CDR1 is SNHLY and CDR2 is FYNNEI.

CDR3 bases: TGTGCCAGCAGTTTGATCGCTCTTGGGACTAACTATGGCTACACCTTC. It translates to CASSLIALGTNYGYTF. The genes are TRBV27 and TRBJ1-2; D is uncertain. There are 16 residues in the CDR3. V was cut by 3 bases and J by 0 bases, with 14 bases left in between. CDR1 MNHEY and CDR2 SMNVEV come from the germline V gene (reference sequence).

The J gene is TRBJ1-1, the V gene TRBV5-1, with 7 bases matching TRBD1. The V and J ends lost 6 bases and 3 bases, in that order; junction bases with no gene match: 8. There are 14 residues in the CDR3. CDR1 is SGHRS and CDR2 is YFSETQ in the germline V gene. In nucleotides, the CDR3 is TGCGCCAGCAAAATACAGGGGCCCGACACTGAAGCTTTCTTT. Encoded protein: CASKIQGPDTEAFF.

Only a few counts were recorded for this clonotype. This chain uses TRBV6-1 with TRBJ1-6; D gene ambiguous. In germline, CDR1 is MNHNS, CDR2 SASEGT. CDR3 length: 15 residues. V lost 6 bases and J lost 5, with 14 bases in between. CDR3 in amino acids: CASRGPGRDNSPLHF. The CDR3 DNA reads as TGTGCCAGCAGGGGCCCTGGACGGGATAATTCACCCCTCCACTTT.

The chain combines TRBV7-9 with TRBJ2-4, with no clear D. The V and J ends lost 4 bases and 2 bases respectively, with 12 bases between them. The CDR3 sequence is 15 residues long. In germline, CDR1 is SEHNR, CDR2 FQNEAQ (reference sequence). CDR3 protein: CASSSLTWTKNIQYF. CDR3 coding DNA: TGTGCCAGCAGCTCCCTTACATGGACCAAAAACATTCAGTACTTC.

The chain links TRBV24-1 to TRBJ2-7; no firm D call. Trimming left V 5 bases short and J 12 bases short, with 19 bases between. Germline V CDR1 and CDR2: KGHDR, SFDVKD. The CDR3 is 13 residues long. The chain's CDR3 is CATSVVEFKSMYF. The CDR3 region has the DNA TGTGCCACCAGTGTGGTGGAGTTTAAAAGCATGTACTTC.

In DNA form, the CDR3 reads TGTGCCAGCAGCCAAGATCCCGGGGGATACTACTATGGCTACACCTTC. This sequence encodes CASSQDPGGYYYGYTF. V is TRBV3-1 and J is TRBJ1-2; tentative D call: TRBD1 (5 bases). Trimming stripped 0 bases from V and 3 bases from J, with 14 bases between. Germline V lookup: CDR1 LGHDT, CDR2 YNNKEL (reference sequence). The CDR3 has 16 residues.

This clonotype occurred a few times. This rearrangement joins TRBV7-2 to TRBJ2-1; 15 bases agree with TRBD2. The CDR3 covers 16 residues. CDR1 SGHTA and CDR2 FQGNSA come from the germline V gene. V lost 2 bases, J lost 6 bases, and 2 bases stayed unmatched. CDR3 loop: CASSLQGLAGGNEQFF. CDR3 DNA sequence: TGTGCCAGCAGCTTACAGGGACTAGCGGGGGGCAATGAGCAGTTCTTC.

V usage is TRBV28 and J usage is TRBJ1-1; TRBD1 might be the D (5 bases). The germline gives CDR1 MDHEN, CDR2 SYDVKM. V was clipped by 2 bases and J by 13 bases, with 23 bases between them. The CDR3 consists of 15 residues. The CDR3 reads CASSLNPTGATMGFF. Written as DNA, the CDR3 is TGTGCCAGCAGTTTAAACCCTACCGGGGCCACCATGGGTTTCTTT.

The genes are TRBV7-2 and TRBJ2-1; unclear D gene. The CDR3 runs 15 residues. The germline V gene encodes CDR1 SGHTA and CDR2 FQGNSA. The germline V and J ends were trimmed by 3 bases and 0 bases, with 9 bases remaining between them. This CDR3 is CTSSLTSASYNEQFF. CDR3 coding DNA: TGTACCAGCAGCTTGACATCCGCCTCCTACAATGAGCAGTTCTTC.

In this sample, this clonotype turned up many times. The CDR3 loop is CASSLFVTGGDEQYF. For the CDR3, the DNA is TGTGCCAGCAGTTTATTCGTGACAGGGGGCGACGAGCAGTACTTC. V is TRBV27 and J is TRBJ2-7, with TRBD1 matching over 10 bases. J was trimmed by 5 bases and V by 1 base; bases with no gene match: 5. Germline values: CDR1 MNHEY, CDR2 SMNVEV (reference sequence). This CDR3 comprises 15 residues.

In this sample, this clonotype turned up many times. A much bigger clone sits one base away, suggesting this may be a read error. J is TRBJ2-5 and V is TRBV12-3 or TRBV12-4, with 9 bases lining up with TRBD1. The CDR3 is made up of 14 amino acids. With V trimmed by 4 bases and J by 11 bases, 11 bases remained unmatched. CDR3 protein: CASSWGQGNNEQYF. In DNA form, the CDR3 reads TGTGCCAGCAGTTGGGGACAGGGCAACAATGAGCAGTACTTC.